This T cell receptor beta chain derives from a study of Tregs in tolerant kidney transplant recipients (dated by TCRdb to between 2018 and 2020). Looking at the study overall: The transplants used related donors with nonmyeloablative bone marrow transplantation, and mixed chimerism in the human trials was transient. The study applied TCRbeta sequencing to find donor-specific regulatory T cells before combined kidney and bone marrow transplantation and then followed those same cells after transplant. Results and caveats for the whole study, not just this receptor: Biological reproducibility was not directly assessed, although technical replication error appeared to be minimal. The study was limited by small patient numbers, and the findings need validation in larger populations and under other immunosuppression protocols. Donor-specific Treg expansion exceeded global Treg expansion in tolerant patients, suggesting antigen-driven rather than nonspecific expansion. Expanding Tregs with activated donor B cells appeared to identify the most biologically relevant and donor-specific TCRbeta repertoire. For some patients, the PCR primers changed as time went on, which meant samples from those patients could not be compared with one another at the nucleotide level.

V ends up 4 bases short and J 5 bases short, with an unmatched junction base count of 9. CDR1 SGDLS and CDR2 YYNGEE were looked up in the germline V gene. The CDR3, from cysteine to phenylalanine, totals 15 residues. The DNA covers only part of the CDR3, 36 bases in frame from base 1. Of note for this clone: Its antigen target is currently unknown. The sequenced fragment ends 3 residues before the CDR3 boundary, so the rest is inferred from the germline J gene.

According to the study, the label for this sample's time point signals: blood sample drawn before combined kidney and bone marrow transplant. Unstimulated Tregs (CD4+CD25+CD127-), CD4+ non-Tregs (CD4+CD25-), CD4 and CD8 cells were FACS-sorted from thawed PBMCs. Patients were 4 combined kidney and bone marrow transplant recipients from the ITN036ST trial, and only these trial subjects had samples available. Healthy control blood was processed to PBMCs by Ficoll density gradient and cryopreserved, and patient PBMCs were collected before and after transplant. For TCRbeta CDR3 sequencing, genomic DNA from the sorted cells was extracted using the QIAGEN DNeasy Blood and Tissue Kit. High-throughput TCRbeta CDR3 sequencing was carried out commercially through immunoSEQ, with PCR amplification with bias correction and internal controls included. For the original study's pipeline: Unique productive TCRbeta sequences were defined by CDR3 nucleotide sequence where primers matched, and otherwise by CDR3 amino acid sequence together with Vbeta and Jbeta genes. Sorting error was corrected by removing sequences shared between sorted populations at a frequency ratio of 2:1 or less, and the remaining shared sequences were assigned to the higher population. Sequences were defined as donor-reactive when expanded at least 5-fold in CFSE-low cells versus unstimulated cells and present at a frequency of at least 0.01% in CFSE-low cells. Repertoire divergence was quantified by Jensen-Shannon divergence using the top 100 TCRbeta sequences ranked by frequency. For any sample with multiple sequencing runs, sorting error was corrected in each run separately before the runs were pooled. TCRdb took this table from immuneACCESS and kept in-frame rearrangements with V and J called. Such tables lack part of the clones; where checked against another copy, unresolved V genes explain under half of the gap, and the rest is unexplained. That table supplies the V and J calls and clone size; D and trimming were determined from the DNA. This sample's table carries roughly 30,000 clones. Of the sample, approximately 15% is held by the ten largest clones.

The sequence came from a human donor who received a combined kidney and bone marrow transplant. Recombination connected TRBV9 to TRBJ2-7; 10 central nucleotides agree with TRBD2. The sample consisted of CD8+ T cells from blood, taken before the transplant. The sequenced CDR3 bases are TGTGCCAGCAGCTCATCCGGGACTAGCGCGAACGAG. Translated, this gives CASSSSGTSANE. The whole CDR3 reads CASSSSGTSANEQYF.